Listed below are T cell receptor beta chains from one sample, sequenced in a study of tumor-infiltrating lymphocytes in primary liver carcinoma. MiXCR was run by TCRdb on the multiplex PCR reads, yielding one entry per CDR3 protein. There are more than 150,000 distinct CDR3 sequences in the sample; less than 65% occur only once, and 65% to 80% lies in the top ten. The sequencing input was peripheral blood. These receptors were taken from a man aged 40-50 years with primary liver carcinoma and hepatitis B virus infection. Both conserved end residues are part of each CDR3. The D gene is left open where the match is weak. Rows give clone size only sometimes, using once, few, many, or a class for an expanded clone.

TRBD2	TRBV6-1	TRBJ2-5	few	CASSEASRTSLETQYF	TGTGCCAGCAGTGAAGCGAGCAGGACTAGTCTTGAGACCCAGTACTTC
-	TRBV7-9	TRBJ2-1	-	CASSLGEWSEGYNEQFF	TGTGCCAGCAGCTTAGGGGAATGGAGCGAAGGATACAATGAGCAGTTCTTC
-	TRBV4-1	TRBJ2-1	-	CASSERGVSSYNEQCF	TGCGCCAGCAGCGAGAGGGGGGTTAGCTCCTACAATGAGCAGTGCTTC
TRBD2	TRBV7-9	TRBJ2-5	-	CASSSDPGLASETQYF	TGTGCCAGCAGCTCCGATCCGGGACTAGCATCGGAGACCCAGTACTTC
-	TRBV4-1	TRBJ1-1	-	CASSEGGGGNTEAFF	TGCGCCAGCAGCGAAGGGGGAGGGGGGAACACTGAAGCTTTCTTT
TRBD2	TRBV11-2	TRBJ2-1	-	CASSLIAGDGQFF	TGTGCCAGCAGTTTAATAGCGGGAGATGGGCAGTTCTTC
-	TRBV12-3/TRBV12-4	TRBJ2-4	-	CASSPWGDKNIQYF	TGTGCCAGCAGCCCTTGGGGAGATAAAAACATTCAGTACTTC
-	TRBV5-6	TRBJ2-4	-	CASSVRTRRIQYF	TGTGCCAGCAGCGTGCGCACAAGGCGTATTCAGTACTTC
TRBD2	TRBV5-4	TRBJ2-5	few	CASSMTSGIGETQYF	TGTGCCAGCAGCATGACTAGCGGGATTGGGGAGACCCAGTACTTC
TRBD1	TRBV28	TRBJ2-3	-	CASIETGLNADTQYF	TGTGCCAGCATCGAGACAGGGTTGAATGCAGATACGCAGTATTTT
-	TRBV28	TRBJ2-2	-	CASIPRTVVGELFF	TGTGCCAGCATACCGAGGACTGTAGTTGGGGAGCTGTTTTTT
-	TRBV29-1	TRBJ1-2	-	CSVDREGRGYDYTF	TGCAGCGTTGATAGAGAGGGGAGAGGCTATGACTACACCTTC
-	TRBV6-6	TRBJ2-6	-	CGSSPTGSGANVLTF	TGTGGTAGCAGTCCTACAGGGTCCGGGGCCAACGTCCTGACTTTC
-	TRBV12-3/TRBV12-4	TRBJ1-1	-	CASRPTGNTEAFF	TGTGCCAGCAGACCGACAGGGAACACTGAAGCTTTCTTT
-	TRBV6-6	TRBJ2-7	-	CASSTAHRTYEQYF	TGTGCCAGCAGTACGGCCCACCGAACCTACGAGCAGTACTTC
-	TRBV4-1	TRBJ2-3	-	CASSQRSGVDTDTQYF	TGCGCCAGCAGCCAACGATCGGGAGTGGACACAGATACGCAGTATTTT
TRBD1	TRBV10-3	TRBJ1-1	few	CAISMGTAMNTEAFF	TGTGCCATCAGTATGGGGACAGCCATGAACACTGAAGCTTTCTTT
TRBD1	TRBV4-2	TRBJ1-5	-	CASSYGRDRGENQPQHF	TGTGCCAGCAGCTACGGACGCGACAGGGGCGAGAATCAGCCCCAGCATTTT
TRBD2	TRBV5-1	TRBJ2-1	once	CASSALAGGGEQFF	TGCGCCAGCAGCGCTTTAGCGGGAGGTGGTGAGCAGTTCTTC
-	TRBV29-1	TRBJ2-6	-	CSVEGEPGANVLTF	TGCAGCGTTGAAGGTGAGCCTGGGGCAAACGTCCTGACTTTC
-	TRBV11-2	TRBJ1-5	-	CASASQADQPQHF	TGTGCCAGCGCATCCCAGGCTGATCAACCCCAGCATTTT
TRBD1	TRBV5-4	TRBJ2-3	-	CASSFGGTGNSDTQYF	TGTGCCAGCAGCTTCGGAGGGACAGGGAATTCAGATACCCAGTATTTT
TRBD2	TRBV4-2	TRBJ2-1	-	CASNQETSGPYNEQFF	TGTGCTAGCAACCAAGAAACTAGCGGACCCTACAATGAGCAGTTCTTC
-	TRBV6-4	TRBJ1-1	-	CASSDSDGGKAFF	TGTGCCAGCAGTGACTCTGATGGAGGCAAAGCTTTCTTT
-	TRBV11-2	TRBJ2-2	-	CASSLDRGSDTGELFF	TGTGCCAGCAGCTTAGATCGGGGGTCGGACACCGGGGAGCTGTTTTTT
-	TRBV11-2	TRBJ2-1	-	CASMPLADLHNEQFF	TGTGCCAGCATGCCTCTGGCAGACCTCCACAATGAGCAGTTCTTC
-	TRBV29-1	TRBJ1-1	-	CSVHRLGGASF	TGCAGCGTTCATCGGTTGGGGGGGGCTTCCTTT
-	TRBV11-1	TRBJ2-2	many	CASSLVSQGSTGELFF	TGTGCCAGCAGCTTAGTTTCCCAGGGGAGCACCGGGGAGCTGTTTTTT
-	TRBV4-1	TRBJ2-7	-	CASSQENGFKHEQYF	TGCGCCAGCAGCCAAGAAAATGGGTTTAAGCACGAGCAGTACTTC
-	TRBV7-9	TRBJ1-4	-	CTSSFGATNEKLFF	TGTACCAGCAGCTTTGGAGCAACTAATGAAAAACTGTTTTTT
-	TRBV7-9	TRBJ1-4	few	CASSYTGNEKLFF	TGTGCCAGCAGCTATACAGGAAATGAAAAACTGTTTTTT
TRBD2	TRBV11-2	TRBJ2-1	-	CASSQTSVYNERFF	TGTGCCAGCAGCCAGACTAGCGTTTACAATGAGCGGTTCTTC
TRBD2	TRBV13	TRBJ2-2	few	CASSAGLAGGDTGELFF	TGTGCCAGCAGCGCTGGACTAGCGGGAGGGGACACCGGGGAGCTGTTTTTT
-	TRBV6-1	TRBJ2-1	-	CASSAIGSYNEQFF	TGTGCCAGCAGCGCGATAGGTTCCTACAATGAGCAGTTCTTC
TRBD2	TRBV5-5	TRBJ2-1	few	CASSFLREGRNEQFF	TGTGCCAGCAGCTTTCTGCGGGAGGGCCGTAATGAGCAGTTCTTC
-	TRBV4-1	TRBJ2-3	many	CASSQAGTAGDTQYF	TGCGCCAGCAGCCAAGCGGGGACTGCCGGGGATACGCAGTATTTT
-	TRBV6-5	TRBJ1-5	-	CASRADPGQPQHF	TGTGCCAGCAGGGCGGACCCAGGTCAGCCCCAGCATTTT
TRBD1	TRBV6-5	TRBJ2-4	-	CGSSSPGQGMNIQYF	TGTGGCAGCAGTTCTCCGGGACAGGGGATGAACATTCAGTATTTC
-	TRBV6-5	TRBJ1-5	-	CASSYAGDDQPQHF	TGTGCCAGCAGTTACGCGGGGGACGATCAGCCCCAGCATTTT
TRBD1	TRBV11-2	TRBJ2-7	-	CASAGEQGAREQYF	TGTGCCAGCGCCGGGGAACAGGGGGCGCGGGAGCAGTACTTC